This note documents a single T cell receptor (beta chain) sequence. This specimen belongs to a study of blood T cell repertoires in COVID-19. For the study at large: Sample material is recorded as cDNA or gDNA derived from T cells, B-cell-depleted T cells, or PBMCs.

Study processing details: Estimation of nucleated cell counts was performed using reference gene primer amplification. The assay was immunoSEQ multiplex PCR, and TCRdb's table has in-frame clones only and misses some. The V and J calls and clone size are taken from that table; D and trimming were inferred from the DNA. The sample contains some 140,000 clones, 84% of which appear only once. Self-reported history from a screening survey and questionnaire set each donor's cohort. V was pared by 8 bases and J by 5 bases, with 5 bases of the junction left unmatched. Germline assignment: CDR1 ENHRY and CDR2 SYGVKD. The CDR3 is 12 residues long.

Sequencing input: PBMCs or T cells enriched from blood (not recorded which). The clonotype originates from a man in his forties with acute COVID-19. The V gene is TRBV10-3, the J gene TRBJ2-7, with 8 positions matching TRBD1. This CDR3 is CAIAAGGDEQYF. The CDR3 coding sequence is TGTGCCATCGCGGCAGGGGGCGACGAGCAGTACTTC.